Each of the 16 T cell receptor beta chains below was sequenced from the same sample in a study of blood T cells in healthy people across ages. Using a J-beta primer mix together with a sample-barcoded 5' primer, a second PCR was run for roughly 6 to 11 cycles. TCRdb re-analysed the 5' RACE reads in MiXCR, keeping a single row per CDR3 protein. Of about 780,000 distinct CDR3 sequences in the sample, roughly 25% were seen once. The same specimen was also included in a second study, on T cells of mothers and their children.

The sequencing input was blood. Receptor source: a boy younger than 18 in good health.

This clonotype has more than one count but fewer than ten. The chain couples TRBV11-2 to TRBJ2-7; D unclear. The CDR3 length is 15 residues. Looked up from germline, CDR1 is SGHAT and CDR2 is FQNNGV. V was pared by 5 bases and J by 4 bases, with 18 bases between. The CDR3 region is CASSTGWHPLYEQYF. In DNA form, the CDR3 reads TGTGCCAGCAGCACCGGGTGGCACCCCCTGTACGAGCAGTACTTC.

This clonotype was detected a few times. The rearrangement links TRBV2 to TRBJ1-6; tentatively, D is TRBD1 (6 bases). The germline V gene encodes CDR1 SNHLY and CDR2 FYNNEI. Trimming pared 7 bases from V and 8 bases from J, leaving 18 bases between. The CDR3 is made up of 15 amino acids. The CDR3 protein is CASTTSGGADSPLHF. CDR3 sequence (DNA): TGTGCCAGCACTACGAGTGGGGGCGCGGATTCACCCCTCCACTTT.

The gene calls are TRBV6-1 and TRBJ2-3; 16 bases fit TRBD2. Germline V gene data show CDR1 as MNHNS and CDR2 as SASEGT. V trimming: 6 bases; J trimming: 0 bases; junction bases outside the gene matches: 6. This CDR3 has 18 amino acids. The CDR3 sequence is CASRSGLAGGPSTDTQYF. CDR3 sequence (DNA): TGTGCCAGCAGGTCGGGACTAGCGGGGGGGCCGAGCACAGATACGCAGTATTTT.

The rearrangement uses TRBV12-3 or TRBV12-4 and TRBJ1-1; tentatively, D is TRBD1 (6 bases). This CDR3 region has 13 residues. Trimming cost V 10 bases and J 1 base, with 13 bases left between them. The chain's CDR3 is CATIPTGNTEAFF. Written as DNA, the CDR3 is TGTGCCACAATACCGACAGGGAACACTGAAGCTTTCTTT.

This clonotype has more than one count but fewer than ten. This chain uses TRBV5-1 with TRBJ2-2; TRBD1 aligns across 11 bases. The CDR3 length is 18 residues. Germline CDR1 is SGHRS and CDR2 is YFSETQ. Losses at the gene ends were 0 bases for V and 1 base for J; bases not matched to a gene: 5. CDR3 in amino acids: CASSLVWTGGVNTGELFF. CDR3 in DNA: TGCGCCAGCAGCTTGGTTTGGACAGGGGGCGTGAACACCGGGGAGCTGTTTTTT.

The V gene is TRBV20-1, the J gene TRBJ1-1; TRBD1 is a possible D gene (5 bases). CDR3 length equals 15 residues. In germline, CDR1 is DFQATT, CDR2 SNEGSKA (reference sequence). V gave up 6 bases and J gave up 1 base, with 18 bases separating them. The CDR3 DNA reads TGCAGTGCAAATCGTCCGGGGCTTACGAACACTGAAGCTTTCTTT. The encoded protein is CSANRPGLTNTEAFF.

The CDR3 DNA reads TGTGCCACCAGCAGAGCCGGTGCCAACACCGGGGAGCTGTTTTTT. Encoded protein: CATSRAGANTGELFF. This chain uses TRBV15 with TRBJ2-2; D remains unclear. Trimming shortened V by 1 base and J by 2 bases, and 8 bases separated the two germline ends. The germline CDR1 and CDR2 sequences are LNHNV and YYDKDF (reference sequence). CDR3 size: 15 residues.

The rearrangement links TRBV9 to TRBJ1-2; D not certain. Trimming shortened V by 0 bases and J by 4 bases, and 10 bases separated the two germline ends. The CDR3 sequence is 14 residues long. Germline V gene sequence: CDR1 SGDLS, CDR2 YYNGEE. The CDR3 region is CASSVDDGVYGYTF. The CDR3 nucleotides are TGTGCCAGCAGCGTAGACGACGGAGTCTATGGCTACACCTTC. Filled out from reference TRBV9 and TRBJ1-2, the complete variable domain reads DSGVTQTPKHLITATGQRVTLRCSPRSGDLSVYWYQQSLDQGLQFLIQYYNGEERAKGNILERFSAQQFPDLHSELNLSSLELGDSALYFCASSVDDGVYGYTFGSGTRLTVV.

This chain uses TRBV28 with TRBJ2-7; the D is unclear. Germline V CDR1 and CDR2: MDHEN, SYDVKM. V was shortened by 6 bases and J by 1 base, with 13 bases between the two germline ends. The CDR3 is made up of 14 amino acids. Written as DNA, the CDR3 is TGTGCCAGCAGCGTCGGACGGAATTCCTACGAGCAGTACTTC. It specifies CASSVGRNSYEQYF.

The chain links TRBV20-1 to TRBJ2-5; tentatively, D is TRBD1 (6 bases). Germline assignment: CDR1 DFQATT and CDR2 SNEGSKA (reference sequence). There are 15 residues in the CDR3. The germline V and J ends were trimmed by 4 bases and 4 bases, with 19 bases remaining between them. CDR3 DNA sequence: TGCAGTGCTACAAGAGGCAGGGGATCGGGAGAGACCCAGTACTTC. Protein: CSATRGRGSGETQYF.

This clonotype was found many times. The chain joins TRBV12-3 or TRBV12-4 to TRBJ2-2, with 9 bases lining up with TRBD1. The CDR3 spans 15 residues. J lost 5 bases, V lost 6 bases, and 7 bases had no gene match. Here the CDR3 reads CASSRRQGGTGELFF. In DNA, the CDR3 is TGTGCCAGCAGCCGAAGACAGGGGGGTACCGGGGAGCTGTTTTTT.

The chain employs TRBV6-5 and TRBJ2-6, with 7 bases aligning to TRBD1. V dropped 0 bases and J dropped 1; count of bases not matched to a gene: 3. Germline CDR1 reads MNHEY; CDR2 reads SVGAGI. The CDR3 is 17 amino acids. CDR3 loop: CASSYSRGRSGANVLTF. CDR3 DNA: TGTGCCAGCAGTTACTCGAGGGGGCGGTCTGGGGCCAACGTCCTGACTTTC.

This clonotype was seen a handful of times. CDR3 in DNA: TGCAGTGCTAGAGGGGCAGGGGAAAGGGAAAAACTGTTTTTT. It is translated as CSARGAGEREKLFF. The chain combines TRBV20-1 with TRBJ1-4; tentative D call: TRBD1 (6 bases). Germline V gives CDR1 DFQATT, CDR2 SNEGSKA (reference sequence). This CDR3 region has 14 residues. With 1 base removed from V and 8 bases from J, the gap between germline ends came to 14 bases.

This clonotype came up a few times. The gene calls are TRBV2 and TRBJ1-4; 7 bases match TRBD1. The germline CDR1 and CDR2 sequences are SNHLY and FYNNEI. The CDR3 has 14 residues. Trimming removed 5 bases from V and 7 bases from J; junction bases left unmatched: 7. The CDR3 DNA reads TGTGCCAGCAGTCCACAGGGGAACGGTGAAAAACTGTTTTTT. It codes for CASSPQGNGEKLFF.

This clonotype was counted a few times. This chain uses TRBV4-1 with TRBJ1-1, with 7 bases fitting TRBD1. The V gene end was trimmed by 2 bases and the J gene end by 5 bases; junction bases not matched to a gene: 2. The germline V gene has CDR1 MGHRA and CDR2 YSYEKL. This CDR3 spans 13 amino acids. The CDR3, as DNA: TGCGCCAGCAGCCAAAACAGGGGAACTGAAGCTTTCTTT. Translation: CASSQNRGTEAFF.

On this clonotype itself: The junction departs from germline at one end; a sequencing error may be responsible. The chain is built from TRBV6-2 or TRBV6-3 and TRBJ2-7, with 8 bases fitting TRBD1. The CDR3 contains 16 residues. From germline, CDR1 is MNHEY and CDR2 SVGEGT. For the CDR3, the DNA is TGTACCAGCAGCCGCCCCCGCCGGGACAGGTTGGACGAGCAGTACTTC. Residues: CTSSRPRRDRLDEQYF.